The 27 T cell receptor beta chains presented below share a single source sample, sequenced in a study of early T cells in non-severe SARS-CoV-2 infection. TCRdb used MiXCR to reprocess the 5' RACE reads, holding one entry per CDR3 protein. The table includes about 76,000 distinct CDR3 sequences, about 11% detected once. The sample taken for sequencing was whole blood. Receptor source: an adult who was a healthcare worker with PCR-confirmed SARS-CoV-2 infection or an uninfected control (not recorded which).

In this sample, this clonotype turned up many times. This chain joins TRBV30 and TRBJ2-7, with D possibly matching TRBD2 (6 bases). Germline values: CDR1 GTSNPN, CDR2 SVGIG (reference sequence). V was cut by 0 bases and J by 3 bases, with 15 bases left in between. The CDR3 length is 15 residues. The CDR3 sequence: CAWSVKTSGDYEQYF. The CDR3 bases are TGTGCCTGGAGTGTGAAGACTAGTGGTGACTACGAGCAGTACTTC. The variable domain in full, with the rest retrieved from reference TRBV30 and TRBJ2-7, is SQTIHQWPATLVQPVGSPLSLECTVEGTSNPNLYWYRQAAGRGLQLLFYSVGIGQISSEVPQNLSASRPQDRQFILSSKKLLLSDSGFYLCAWSVKTSGDYEQYFGPGTRLTVT.

This clonotype came up a few times. CDR3 sequence: CASSATRDTLSGNTIYF. The CDR3 DNA follows: TGTGCCAGCAGCGCAACCCGGGACACCCTCTCTGGAAACACCATATATTTT. The chain links TRBV7-9 to TRBJ1-3; possibly TRBD1 for D (6 bases). The CDR3 spans 17 residues. Trimming shortened V by 5 bases and J by 0 bases, and 17 bases separated the two germline ends. Germline V gene data show CDR1 as SEHNR and CDR2 as FQNEAQ (reference sequence). The variable domain in full, with the rest retrieved from reference TRBV7-9 and TRBJ1-3, is DTGVSQNPRHKITKRGQNVTFRCDPISEHNRLYWYRQTLGQGPEFLTYFQNEAQLEKSRLLSDRFSAERPKGSFSTLEIQRTEQGDSAMYLCASSATRDTLSGNTIYFGEGSWLTVV.

The chain uses TRBV6-4 and TRBJ2-1, with D perhaps matching TRBD1 or TRBD2 (6 bases each). The CDR3 is 14 amino acids. The germline gives CDR1 MRHNA, CDR2 SNTAGT. V gave up 2 bases and J gave up 7 bases, with 12 bases separating them. The CDR3 nucleotides are TGTGCCAGCAGTGACAAGGGGGGCGGGAATGAGCAGTTCTTC. It encodes CASSDKGGGNEQFF.

The V gene is TRBV29-1, the J gene TRBJ1-2; D is unclear. Deletions cut 3 bases from V and 7 bases from J, with 6 bases between. CDR1 is SQVTM, CDR2 ANQGSEA, per germline. The CDR3 contains 10 residues. The CDR3 sequence: CSVDPSGYTF. DNA of the CDR3: TGCAGCGTTGACCCTTCTGGCTACACCTTC.

This clonotype was observed many times. The rearrangement uses TRBV19 and TRBJ2-7; D is ambiguous. CDR1 is LNHDA, CDR2 SQIVND, per germline (reference sequence). The germline V and J ends were trimmed by 3 bases and 6 bases, with 12 bases remaining between them. CDR3 length equals 13 residues. Written as DNA, the CDR3 is TGTGCCAGTAGTATCGCTTCGGGTGGCGAGCAGTACTTC. Translated: CASSIASGGEQYF.

A few counts support this clonotype. The chain links TRBV7-6 to TRBJ1-6, with 8 positions matching TRBD1. The CDR3 covers 14 residues. Germline V CDR1 and CDR2: SGHVS, FNYEAQ. The trim removed 2 bases at V and 7 bases at J, leaving 1 base unmatched. For the CDR3, the DNA is TGTGCCAGCAGCTTAAACAGGGGGAATTCACCCCTCCACTTT. Translation: CASSLNRGNSPLHF. The full variable domain, completed using reference TRBV7-6 and TRBJ1-6, is GAGVSQSPRYKVTKRGQDVALRCDPISGHVSLYWYRQALGQGPEFLTYFNYEAQQDKSGLPNDRFSAERPEGSISTLTIQRTEQRDSAMYRCASSLNRGNSPLHFGNGTRLTVT.

This sequence joins TRBV6-1 and TRBJ1-3; D not certain. V was trimmed by 0 bases and J by 0 bases, leaving 9 bases between them. CDR1 MNHNS and CDR2 SASEGT come from the germline V gene. The CDR3 spans 16 residues. CDR3 protein: CASSEAGSSSGNTIYF. The CDR3 DNA follows: TGTGCCAGCAGTGAAGCGGGCTCCAGCTCTGGAAACACCATATATTTT.

In this sample, this clonotype turned up a few times. The chain has TRBV30 and TRBJ1-5; possible D gene TRBD1, 5 bases. The CDR3 extends over 13 amino acids. From germline, CDR1 is GTSNPN and CDR2 SVGIG (reference sequence). The V and J ends lost 1 base and 7 bases respectively, with 11 bases between them. The CDR3 region has the DNA TGTGCCTGGAGTGCCGGGGGGGAGCAGCCCCAGCATTTT. It specifies CAWSAGGEQPQHF.

Concerning this clonotype itself: A read error may explain this, as a much larger clone is one base away. The chain employs TRBV6-2 or TRBV6-3 and TRBJ2-7; 8 bases fit TRBD1. V shed 5 bases, J shed 0 bases, and the junction held 6 bases outside the gene matches. This CDR3 comprises 15 residues. In germline, CDR1 is MNHEY, CDR2 SVGEGT. The CDR3 region has the DNA TGTGCCAGCAGTAGGGACAGGTGCTTCTCCTACGAGCAGTACTTC. This gives the protein CASSRDRCFSYEQYF.

This clonotype was counted a few times. This rearrangement joins TRBV30 to TRBJ2-5; D call uncertain. The germline gives CDR1 GTSNPN, CDR2 SVGIG (reference sequence). Trimming removed 2 bases at V and 3 bases at J, with 10 bases between. The CDR3 runs to 13 residues. The CDR3 DNA is TGTGCCTGGAGTCGGACCTTGGAAGAGACCCAGTACTTC. Protein: CAWSRTLEETQYF.

This clonotype appeared many times. V is TRBV12-3 or TRBV12-4 and J is TRBJ2-1; D is unclear. The CDR3 runs to 11 residues. Trimming took 6 bases from V and 7 from J, leaving 7 bases between them. The CDR3, as DNA: TGTGCCAGCAGGGGTCGGAATGAGCAGTTCTTC. As protein: CASRGRNEQFF.

The chain joins TRBV13 to TRBJ2-1; D unclear. V was cut by 5 bases and J by 9 bases, with 8 bases left in between. The germline V gene encodes CDR1 PRHDT and CDR2 FYEKMQ (reference sequence). The CDR3 totals 11 residues. CDR3 protein: CASSLMGEQFF. CDR3 DNA sequence: TGTGCCAGCAGCCTAATGGGTGAGCAGTTCTTC.

This chain joins TRBV30 and TRBJ2-7, with D perhaps matching TRBD1 or TRBD2 (5 bases each). Germline V gene sequence: CDR1 GTSNPN, CDR2 SVGIG (reference sequence). V lost 0 bases, J lost 5 bases, and 14 bases lay in between. The length of the CDR3 is 14 residues. Here the CDR3 DNA reads TGTGCCTGGAGTGTCCAGGGTGGGAGCGACGAGCAGTACTTC. This encodes CAWSVQGGSDEQYF.

The chain employs TRBV12-3 or TRBV12-4 and TRBJ2-2; the D gene is possibly TRBD1 (5 bases). Trimming removed 6 bases from V and 4 bases from J, with 12 bases in between. CDR3 length: 14 residues. Written as DNA, the CDR3 is TGTGCCAGCAGCGACAGAGACTTCACCGGGGAGCTGTTTTTT. Residues: CASSDRDFTGELFF.

Points on this clonotype: Since a much larger clone is just one base distant, this may be a read error. The chain has TRBV5-1 and TRBJ2-2; 11 positions match TRBD1. Germline V gene sequence: CDR1 SGHRS, CDR2 YFSETQ. The CDR3 extends over 16 amino acids. The CDR3 here is CVSSAGQGANTGELFF. In nucleotides, the CDR3 is TGCGTCAGCAGCGCCGGACAGGGGGCCAACACCGGGGAGCTGTTTTTT.

To note about this clonotype: This may be a read error: a much more frequent sequence differs by one nucleotide. V usage is TRBV10-3 and J usage is TRBJ2-3, with 13 bases fitting TRBD2. The CDR3 covers 17 residues. Germline CDR1 ENHRY, CDR2 SYGVKD. For the CDR3, the DNA is TGTACCATCAGTGAGACTAGCGGGGGGTGGAGCACAGATACGCAGTATTTT. This translates into CTISETSGGWSTDTQYF.

The chain is built from TRBV29-1 and TRBJ2-5; D remains ambiguous. The CDR3 length is 15 residues. Germline V CDR1 and CDR2: SQVTM, ANQGSEA. With 0 bases removed from V and 1 base from J, the gap between germline ends came to 12 bases. CDR3 residues: CSVEDPEQTQETQYF. In DNA, the CDR3 is TGCAGCGTTGAAGACCCCGAACAGACCCAAGAGACCCAGTACTTC. The complete variable domain, with remaining parts taken from reference TRBV29-1 and TRBJ2-5, reads SAVISQKPSRDICQRGTSLTIQCQVDSQVTMMFWYRQQPGQSLTLIATANQGSEATYESGFVIDKFPISRPNLTFSTLTVSNMSPEDSSIYLCSVEDPEQTQETQYFGPGTRLLVL.

In its sample, this clonotype was seen many times. The rearrangement links TRBV10-2 to TRBJ2-7; tentative D call: TRBD1 (5 bases). The germline V gene has CDR1 WSHSY and CDR2 SAAADI. The CDR3 runs 12 residues. The V gene lost 5 bases and the J gene lost 5 bases, with 10 bases spanning the gap. The CDR3 DNA reads as TGCGCCAGCAGTCCAGGGTTGAACGAGCAGTACTTC. Its translation: CASSPGLNEQYF.

V gene TRBV29-1 combines with J gene TRBJ1-1; D call uncertain. Germline V gives CDR1 SQVTM, CDR2 ANQGSEA. V lost 3 bases and J lost 0, with 8 bases in between. This CDR3 spans 13 amino acids. As DNA, the CDR3 is TGCAGCGTTGAGCACGGGATGAACACTGAAGCTTTCTTT. Translating it yields CSVEHGMNTEAFF.

This clonotype was picked up many times. J is TRBJ2-7 and V is TRBV20-1; weak D call: TRBD1 (6 bases). Trimming took off 3 bases at V and 4 bases at J, with 13 bases between the two ends. Germline assignment: CDR1 DFQATT and CDR2 SNEGSKA (reference sequence). CDR3 length: 13 residues. This chain's CDR3 is CSASDPGVYEQYF. CDR3 sequence (DNA): TGCAGTGCTAGTGACCCAGGGGTGTACGAGCAGTACTTC.

The J gene is TRBJ1-2, the V gene TRBV3-1; 9 bases agree with TRBD1. The CDR3 spans 15 residues. V shed 0 bases and J 5 bases; nucleotides not matched to a gene: 4. From germline, CDR1 is LGHDT and CDR2 YNNKEL (reference sequence). The CDR3 loop reads CASSQDAGTGYGYTF. In DNA, the CDR3 is TGTGCCAGCAGCCAAGATGCCGGGACAGGGTATGGCTACACCTTC.

The sample holds a few counts of this clonotype. V usage is TRBV7-2 and J usage is TRBJ2-7; D is undetermined. V shed 5 bases and J shed 6 bases, with 11 bases lying between them. CDR3 length: 12 amino acids. Germline V gene sequence: CDR1 SGHTA, CDR2 FQGNSA. The CDR3 coding sequence is TGTGCCAGCAGCGCTCCGGGTGGCGAGCAGTACTTC. Translating it yields CASSAPGGEQYF.

This clonotype was counted at least ten times. The chain is built from TRBV25-1 and TRBJ1-1, with D possibly TRBD1 on 5 matching bases. Deletions cut 1 base from V and 7 bases from J, with 13 bases between. There are 14 residues in the CDR3. Germline CDR1 reads MGHDK; CDR2 reads SYGVNS. Written as DNA, the CDR3 is TGTGCCAGCAGTGAATGGGGGACGGATAGTGAAGCTTTCTTT. Translation gives CASSEWGTDSEAFF.

This clonotype occurred many times. The chain employs TRBV12-3 or TRBV12-4 and TRBJ2-7; 7 bases agree with TRBD1. V was clipped by 6 bases and J by 0 bases; unmatched bases: 5. The CDR3 is made up of 14 amino acids. The CDR3 DNA is TGTGCCAGCAGCCCGACAGGGAGCTCCTACGAGCAGTACTTC. Protein product: CASSPTGSSYEQYF.

This clonotype was observed at least ten times. The chain recombines TRBV3-1 with TRBJ1-4, with TRBD1 matching 8 bases. The CDR3 spans 16 residues. The V gene's germline CDR1 is LGHDT and CDR2 YNNKEL (reference sequence). Trimming took 4 bases from V and 3 from J; bases not matched to a gene: 7. CDR3 protein: CASSLQGAPANEKLFF. The CDR3 DNA reads TGTGCCAGCAGCCTTCAGGGGGCGCCGGCTAATGAAAAACTGTTTTTT. The variable domain in full, with the rest retrieved from reference TRBV3-1 and TRBJ1-4, is DTAVSQTPKYLVTQMGNDKSIKCEQNLGHDTMYWYKQDSKKFLKIMFSYNNKELIINETVPNRFSPKSPDKAHLNLHINSLELGDSAVYFCASSLQGAPANEKLFFGSGTQLSVL.

Ten or more counts support this clonotype. The V gene is TRBV12-3 or TRBV12-4, the J gene TRBJ1-1; D not resolved. Deletions cut 6 bases from V and 3 bases from J, with 17 bases between. This CDR3 has 15 amino acids. CDR3 sequence (DNA): TGTGCCAGCAGATACAACGACAACCCCTACACTGAAGCTTTCTTT. It yields the protein CASRYNDNPYTEAFF.

This clonotype was seen a handful of times. V gene TRBV9 combines with J gene TRBJ2-7, with D tentatively TRBD1 (6 bases). The CDR3 contains 14 residues. The germline CDR1 and CDR2 sequences are SGDLS and YYNGEE. With 3 bases removed from V and 5 bases from J, the gap between germline ends came to 15 bases. In DNA form, the CDR3 reads TGTGCCAGCAGCGAGACGGACAGACCCCACGAGCAGTACTTC. As protein: CASSETDRPHEQYF.